This entry describes one TCR beta chain. Its antigen is still unknown. TCRdb itself ran the 5' RACE reads through MiXCR, one entry per CDR3 protein. This table holds over 700,000 distinct CDR3 sequences, around 20% found once. The data belong to a study of CD8 T cells in ankylosing spondylitis. Study observations and caveats: About eight highly homologous variants made up a TCR beta motif that seemed to typify ankylosing spondylitis blood.

The CDR3 spans 16 residues. Trimming removed 4 bases from V and 0 bases from J; junction bases left unmatched: 6. Germline V gene lookup returns CDR1 LGHDT and CDR2 YNNKEL (reference sequence). The chain combines TRBV3-1 with TRBJ2-1; TRBD1 aligns across 7 bases. The clonotype originates from a male donor with ankylosing spondylitis. The sample comprised blood, either unsorted or a sorted T cell fraction (not recorded which). The CDR3 DNA sequence: TGTGCCAGCAGCCCTCCTCGACAGGGCTCCTACAATGAGCAGTTCTTC. This gives the protein CASSPPRQGSYNEQFF.